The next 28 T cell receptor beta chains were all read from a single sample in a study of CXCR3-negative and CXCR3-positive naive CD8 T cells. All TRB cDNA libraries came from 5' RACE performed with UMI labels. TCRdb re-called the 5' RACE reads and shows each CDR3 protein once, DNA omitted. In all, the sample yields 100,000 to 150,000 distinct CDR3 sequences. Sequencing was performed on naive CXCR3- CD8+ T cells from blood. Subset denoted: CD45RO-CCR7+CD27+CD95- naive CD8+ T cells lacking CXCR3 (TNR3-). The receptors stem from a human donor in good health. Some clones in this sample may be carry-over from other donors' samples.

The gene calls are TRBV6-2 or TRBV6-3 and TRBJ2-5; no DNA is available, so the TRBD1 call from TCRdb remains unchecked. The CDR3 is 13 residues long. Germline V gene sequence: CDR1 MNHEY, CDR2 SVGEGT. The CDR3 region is CASRPGAVETQYF.

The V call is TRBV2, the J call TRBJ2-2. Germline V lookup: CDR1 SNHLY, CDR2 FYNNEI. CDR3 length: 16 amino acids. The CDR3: CASSVWPILNTGELFF.

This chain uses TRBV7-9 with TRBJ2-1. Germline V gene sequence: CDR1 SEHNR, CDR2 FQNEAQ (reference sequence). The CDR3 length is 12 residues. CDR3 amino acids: CASDPLYNEQFF.

The CDR3 protein is CASSLSINTEAFF. V and J are TRBV7-6 and TRBJ1-1. CDR3 length equals 13 residues. Germline loops: CDR1 SGHVS, CDR2 FNYEAQ.

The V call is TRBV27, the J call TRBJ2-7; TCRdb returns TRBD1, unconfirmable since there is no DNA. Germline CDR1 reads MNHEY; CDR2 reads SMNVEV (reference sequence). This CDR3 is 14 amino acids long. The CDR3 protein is CASSLTGQAYEQYF.

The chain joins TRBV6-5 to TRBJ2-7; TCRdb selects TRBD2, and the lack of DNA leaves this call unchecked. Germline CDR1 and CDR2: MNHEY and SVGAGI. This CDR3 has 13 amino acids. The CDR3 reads CASSRADRDEQYF.

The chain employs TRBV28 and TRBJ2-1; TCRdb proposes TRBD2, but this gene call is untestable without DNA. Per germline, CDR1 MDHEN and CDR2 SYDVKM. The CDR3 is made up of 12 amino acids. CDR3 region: CASSLTLGEQFF. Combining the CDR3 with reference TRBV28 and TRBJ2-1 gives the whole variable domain DVKVTQSSRYLVKRTGEKVFLECVQDMDHENMFWYRQDPGLGLRLIYFSYDVKMKEKGDIPEGYSVSREKKERFSLILESASTNQTSMYLCASSLTLGEQFFGPGTRLTVL.

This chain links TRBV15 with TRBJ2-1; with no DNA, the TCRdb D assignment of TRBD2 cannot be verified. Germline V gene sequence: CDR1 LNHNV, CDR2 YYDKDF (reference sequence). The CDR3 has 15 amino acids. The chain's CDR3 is CATSRPGTRPNEQFF.

The CDR3: CASSSSGTSRAYEQYF. The V call is TRBV12-3 or TRBV12-4, the J call TRBJ2-7; TCRdb selects TRBD2, and the lack of DNA leaves this call unchecked. The CDR3 sequence is 16 residues long.

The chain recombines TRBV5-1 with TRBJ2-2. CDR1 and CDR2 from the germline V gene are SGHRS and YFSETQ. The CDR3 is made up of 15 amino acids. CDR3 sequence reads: CASSLFQENTGELFF.

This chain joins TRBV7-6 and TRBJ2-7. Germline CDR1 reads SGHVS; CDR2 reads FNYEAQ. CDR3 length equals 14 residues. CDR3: CASSLDSGFNEQYF.

CDR3 region: CSVVPAHTDTQYF. The V and J genes are TRBV29-1 and TRBJ2-3; no DNA is available, so the TRBD2 call from TCRdb remains unchecked. The CDR3 extends over 13 amino acids. Germline V gives CDR1 SQVTM, CDR2 ANQGSEA.

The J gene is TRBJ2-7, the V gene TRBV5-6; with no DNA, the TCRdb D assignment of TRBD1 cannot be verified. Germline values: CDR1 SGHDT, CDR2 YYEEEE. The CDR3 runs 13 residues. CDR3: CASSFTGTYEQYF.

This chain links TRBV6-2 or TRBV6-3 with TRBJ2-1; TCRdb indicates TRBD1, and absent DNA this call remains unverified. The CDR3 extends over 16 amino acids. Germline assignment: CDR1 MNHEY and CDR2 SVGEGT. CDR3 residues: CASSFERFPSGDEQFF.

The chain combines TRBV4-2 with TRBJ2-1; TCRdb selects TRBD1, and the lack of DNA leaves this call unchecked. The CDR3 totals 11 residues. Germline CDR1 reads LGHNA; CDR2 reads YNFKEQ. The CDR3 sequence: CASSRGGEQFF.

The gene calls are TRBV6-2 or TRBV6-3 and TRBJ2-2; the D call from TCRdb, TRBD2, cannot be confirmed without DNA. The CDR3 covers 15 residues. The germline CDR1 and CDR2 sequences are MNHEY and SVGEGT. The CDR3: CASSYPASLHGELFF.

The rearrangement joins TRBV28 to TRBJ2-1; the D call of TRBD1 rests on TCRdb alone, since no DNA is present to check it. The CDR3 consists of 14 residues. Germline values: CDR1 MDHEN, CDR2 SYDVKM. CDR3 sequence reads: CASRFLTAAHEQFF.

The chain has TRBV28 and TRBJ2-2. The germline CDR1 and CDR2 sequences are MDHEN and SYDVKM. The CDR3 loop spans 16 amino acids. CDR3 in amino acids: CASSLTAPHNTGELFF.

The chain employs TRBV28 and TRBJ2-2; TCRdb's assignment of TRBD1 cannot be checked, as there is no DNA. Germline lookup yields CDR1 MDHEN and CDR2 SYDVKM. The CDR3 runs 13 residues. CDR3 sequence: CASSPGATGELFF. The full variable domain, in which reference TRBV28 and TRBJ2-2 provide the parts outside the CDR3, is DVKVTQSSRYLVKRTGEKVFLECVQDMDHENMFWYRQDPGLGLRLIYFSYDVKMKEKGDIPEGYSVSREKKERFSLILESASTNQTSMYLCASSPGATGELFFGEGSRLTVL.

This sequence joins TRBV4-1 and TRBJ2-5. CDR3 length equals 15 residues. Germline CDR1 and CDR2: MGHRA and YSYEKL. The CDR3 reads CASSQDIVAQETQYF.

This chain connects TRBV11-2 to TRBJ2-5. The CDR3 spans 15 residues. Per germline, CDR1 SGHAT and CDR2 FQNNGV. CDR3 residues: CASSLGSGIQETQYF.

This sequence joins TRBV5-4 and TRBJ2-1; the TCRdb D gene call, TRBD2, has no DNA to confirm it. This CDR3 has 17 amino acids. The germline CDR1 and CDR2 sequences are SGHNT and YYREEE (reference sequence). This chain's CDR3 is CASSFEASGGSYNEQFF.

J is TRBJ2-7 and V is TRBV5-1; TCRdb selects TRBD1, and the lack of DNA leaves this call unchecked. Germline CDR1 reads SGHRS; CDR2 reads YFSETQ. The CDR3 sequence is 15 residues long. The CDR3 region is CASSLFAGGNYEQYF.

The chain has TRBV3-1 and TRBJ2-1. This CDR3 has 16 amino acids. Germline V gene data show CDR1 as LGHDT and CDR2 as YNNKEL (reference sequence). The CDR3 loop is CASSQPSGKSYNEQFF.

The CDR3 sequence is CASSVRQPNTEAFF. V usage is TRBV28 and J usage is TRBJ1-1. Germline V lookup: CDR1 MDHEN, CDR2 SYDVKM. This CDR3 is built from 14 residues.

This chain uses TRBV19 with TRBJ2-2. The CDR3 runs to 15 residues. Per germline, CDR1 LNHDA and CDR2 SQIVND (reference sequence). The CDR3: CASSSPEFNTGELFF.

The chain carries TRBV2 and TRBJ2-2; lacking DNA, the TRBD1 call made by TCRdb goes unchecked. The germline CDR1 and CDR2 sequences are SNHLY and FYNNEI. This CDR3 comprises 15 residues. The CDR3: CASSQGGQGAGELFF.

The chain's CDR3 is CASSRSADYEQYF. The gene calls are TRBV25-1 and TRBJ2-7; TCRdb names TRBD1, which stays unverified in the absence of DNA. Per the germline V gene, CDR1 is MGHDK and CDR2 is SYGVNS. The CDR3 contains 13 residues.